This T cell receptor (beta chain) originates from a study of beta chain features in type 1 diabetes. Sorting based on CD45RO/CCR7/CD25/CD127/CD95/CD27 separated CD4+ naive, central memory, regulatory and stem cell-like memory cells. Sorted cells reached over 95% purity in every population. Expressed TCRB transcripts got sequenced, as all isolated RNA was reverse transcribed. Produced via immunoSEQ multiplex PCR; TCRdb's table is partial and in-frame only. The data show roughly 260,000 clones, roughly 22% seen once. General study results and limits: Shortening that was moderate but significant affected the TCRB CDR3s of Type 1 diabetes patients in all four CD4+ subsets. It was not settled here whether HLA type affects TCRB rearrangement. A pattern of fewer insertions and more deletions at VDJ junctions was seen in type 1 diabetes patients.

Germline assignment: CDR1 LGHNA and CDR2 YSLEER. The CDR3 is made up of 15 amino acids. The V gene lost 4 bases and the J gene lost 1 base, with 8 bases spanning the gap. As concerns this clone: Its specificity is unknown.

The source is a woman in her forties with type 1 diabetes. V is TRBV4-3 and J is TRBJ2-6; possibly TRBD1 for D (6 bases). The sample consisted of naive CD4+ T cells from blood. This chain's CDR3 is CASSPQGSGANVLTF. The CDR3 nucleotides are TGCGCCAGCAGCCCCCAGGGGTCTGGGGCCAACGTCCTGACTTTC.